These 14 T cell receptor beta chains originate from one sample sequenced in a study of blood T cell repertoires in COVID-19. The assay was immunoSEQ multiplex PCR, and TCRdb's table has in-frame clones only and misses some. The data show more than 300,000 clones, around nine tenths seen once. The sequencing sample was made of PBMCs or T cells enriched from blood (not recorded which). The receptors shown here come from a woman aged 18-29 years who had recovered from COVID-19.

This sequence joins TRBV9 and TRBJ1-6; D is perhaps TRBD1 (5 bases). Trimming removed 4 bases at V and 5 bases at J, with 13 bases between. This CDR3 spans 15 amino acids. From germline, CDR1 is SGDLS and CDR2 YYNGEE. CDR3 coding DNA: TGTGCCAGCAGCCCCCGCGGGGCTGATAATTCACCCCTCCACTTT. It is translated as CASSPRGADNSPLHF.

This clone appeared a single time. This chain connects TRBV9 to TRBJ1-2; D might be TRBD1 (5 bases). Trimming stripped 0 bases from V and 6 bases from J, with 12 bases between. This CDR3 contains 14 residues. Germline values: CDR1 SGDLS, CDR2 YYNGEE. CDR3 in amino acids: CASSVDQGSNGYTF. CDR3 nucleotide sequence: TGTGCCAGCAGCGTAGATCAGGGTTCCAATGGCTACACCTTC.

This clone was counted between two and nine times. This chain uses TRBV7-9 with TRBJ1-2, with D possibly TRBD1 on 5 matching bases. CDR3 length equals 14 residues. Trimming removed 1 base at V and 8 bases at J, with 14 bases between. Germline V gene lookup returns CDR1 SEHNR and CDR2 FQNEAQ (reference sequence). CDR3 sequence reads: CASSLGEGAYGYTF. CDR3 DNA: TGTGCCAGCAGCTTAGGTGAAGGGGCTTACGGCTACACCTTC.

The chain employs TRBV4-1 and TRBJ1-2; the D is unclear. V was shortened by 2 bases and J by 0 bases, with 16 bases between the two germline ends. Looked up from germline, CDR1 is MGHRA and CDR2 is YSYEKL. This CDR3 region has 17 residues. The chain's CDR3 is CASSQHYRTSTNYGYTF. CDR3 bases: TGCGCCAGCAGCCAACACTATCGGACTTCAACTAACTATGGCTACACCTTC.

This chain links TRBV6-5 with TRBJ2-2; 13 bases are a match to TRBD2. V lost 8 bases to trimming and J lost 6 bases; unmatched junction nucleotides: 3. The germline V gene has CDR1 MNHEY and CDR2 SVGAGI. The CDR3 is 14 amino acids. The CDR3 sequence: CASGGLAGAGELFF. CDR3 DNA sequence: TGTGCCAGCGGAGGACTAGCGGGGGCCGGGGAGCTGTTTTTT.

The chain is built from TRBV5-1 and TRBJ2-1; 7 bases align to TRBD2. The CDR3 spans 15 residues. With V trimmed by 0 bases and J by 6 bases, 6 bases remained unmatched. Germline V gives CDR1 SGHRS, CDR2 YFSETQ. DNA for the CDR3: TGCGCCAGCAGCTTGGGTTCTAGCGGAGGCAATGAGCAGTTCTTC. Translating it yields CASSLGSSGGNEQFF.

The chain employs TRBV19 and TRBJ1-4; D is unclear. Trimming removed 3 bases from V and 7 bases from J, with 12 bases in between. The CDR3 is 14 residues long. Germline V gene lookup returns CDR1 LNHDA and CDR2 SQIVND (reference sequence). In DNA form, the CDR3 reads TGTGCCAGTAGTATGATGAGGAAAAGTGAAAAACTGTTTTTT. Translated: CASSMMRKSEKLFF.

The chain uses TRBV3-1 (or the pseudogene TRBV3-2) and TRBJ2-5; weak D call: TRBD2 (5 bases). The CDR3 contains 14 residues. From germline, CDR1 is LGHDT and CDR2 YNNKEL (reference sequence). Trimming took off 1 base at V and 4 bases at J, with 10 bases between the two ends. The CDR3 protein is CASSQGTVPETQYF. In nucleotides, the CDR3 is TGTGCCAGCAGCCAAGGGACTGTCCCAGAGACCCAGTACTTC.

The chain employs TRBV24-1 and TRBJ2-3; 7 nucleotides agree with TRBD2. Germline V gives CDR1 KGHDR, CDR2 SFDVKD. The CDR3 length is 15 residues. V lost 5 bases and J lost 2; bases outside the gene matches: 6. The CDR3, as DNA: TGTGCCACCAGTGCCTGGGGGGGAGACACAGATACGCAGTATTTT. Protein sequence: CATSAWGGDTDTQYF.

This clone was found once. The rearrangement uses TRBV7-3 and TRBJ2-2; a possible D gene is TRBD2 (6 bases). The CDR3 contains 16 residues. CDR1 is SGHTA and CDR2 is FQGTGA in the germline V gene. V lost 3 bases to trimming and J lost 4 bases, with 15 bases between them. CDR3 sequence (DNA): TGTGCCAGCAGCTTTGGAGGGCGTAAGGGCACCGGGGAGCTGTTTTTT. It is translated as CASSFGGRKGTGELFF.

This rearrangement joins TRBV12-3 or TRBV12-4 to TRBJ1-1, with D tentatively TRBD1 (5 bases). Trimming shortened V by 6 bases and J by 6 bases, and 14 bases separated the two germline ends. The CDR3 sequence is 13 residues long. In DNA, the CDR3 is TGTGCCAGCAGCCGCGGGGGGTTGGCTGAAGCTTTCTTT. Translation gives CASSRGGLAEAFF.

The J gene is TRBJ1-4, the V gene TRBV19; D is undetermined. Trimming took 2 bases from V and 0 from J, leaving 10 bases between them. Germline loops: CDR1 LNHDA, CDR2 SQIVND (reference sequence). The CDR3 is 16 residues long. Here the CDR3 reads CASSIFTVATNEKLFF. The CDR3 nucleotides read TGTGCCAGTAGTATATTTACGGTTGCAACTAATGAAAAACTGTTTTTT.

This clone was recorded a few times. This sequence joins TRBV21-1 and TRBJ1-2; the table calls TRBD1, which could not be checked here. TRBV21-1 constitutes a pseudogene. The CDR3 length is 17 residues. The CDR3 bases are TGTGCCAGCAGCAACGCCCGGATGGACAGGGAAGCCTATGGCTACACCTTC. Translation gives CASSNARMDREAYGYTF.

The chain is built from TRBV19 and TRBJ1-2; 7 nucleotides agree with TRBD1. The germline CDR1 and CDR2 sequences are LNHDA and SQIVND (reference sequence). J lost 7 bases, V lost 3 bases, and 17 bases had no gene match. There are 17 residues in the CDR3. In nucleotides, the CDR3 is TGTGCCAGTAGTATCAGCGCCGCGGGACAGCTCTTTTCTGGCTACACCTTC. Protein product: CASSISAAGQLFSGYTF.